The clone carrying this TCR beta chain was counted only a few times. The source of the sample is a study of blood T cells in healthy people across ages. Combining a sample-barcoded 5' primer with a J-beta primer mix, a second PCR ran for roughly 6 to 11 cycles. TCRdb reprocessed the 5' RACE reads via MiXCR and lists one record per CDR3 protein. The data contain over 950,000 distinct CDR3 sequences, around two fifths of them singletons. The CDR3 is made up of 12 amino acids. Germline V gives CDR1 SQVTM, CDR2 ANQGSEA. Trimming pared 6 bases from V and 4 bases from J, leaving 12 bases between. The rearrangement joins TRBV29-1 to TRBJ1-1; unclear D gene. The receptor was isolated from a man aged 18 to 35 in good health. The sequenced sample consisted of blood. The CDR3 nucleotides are TGCAGCGTACCCGGACGTAGCACTGAAGCTTTCTTT. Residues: CSVPGRSTEAFF.